Listed below are T cell receptor beta chains from one sample, sequenced in a study of follicular helper T cells after annual influenza vaccination. Repertoires were generated with immunoSEQ multiplex PCR, while TCRdb's copy carries only in-frame clones and drops some. The data contain some 1,300 clones, 68% of them singletons. Material: CXCR5+ CD38+ circulating T follicular helper cells from blood, obtained 7 days after influenza vaccination. All receptors derive from an adult who received the influenza vaccine. Each CDR3 is given with its conserved first and last residue. Rows give clone size only sometimes, using once, few, many, or a class for an expanded clone.

V,size,J,length,CDR3
TRBV28,.,TRBJ2-5,10,CASSKETQYF
TRBV18,few,TRBJ2-7,16,CASSPPSQGGIGEQYF
TRBV6-6,.,TRBJ1-5,13,CASSYSGLDSQHF
TRBV7-6,large,TRBJ2-2,15,CASSRGAGNTGELFF
TRBV28,.,TRBJ1-5,15,CASSLLGPSNQPQHF
TRBV6-5,once,TRBJ2-7,11,CASSTQGEQYF
TRBV5-4,few,TRBJ2-5,18,CASSPRAGLSGGAATQYF
TRBV7-8,.,TRBJ1-6,15,CASSPGQVDNSPLHF
TRBV19,.,TRBJ1-1,14,CASSIGQSGTEAFF
TRBV29-1,.,TRBJ1-1,13,CSAKRQGHTEAFF
TRBV20-1,.,TRBJ1-1,11,CSASEGTEAFF
TRBV5-4,.,TRBJ2-2,16,CASSLGGSWNTGELFF
TRBV4-2,.,TRBJ2-7,14,CASSQGQGTYEQYF
TRBV6-9,.,TRBJ2-7,13,CASTDHGTYEQYF
TRBV11-2,few,TRBJ1-1,15,CASSQVGGWDTEAFF
TRBV5-1,.,TRBJ2-7,15,CASSRSGQGAYEQYF
TRBV6-5,.,TRBJ1-6,13,CASSDVWGSPLHF
TRBV9,once,TRBJ1-4,15,CASSPTKGANEKLFF
TRBV6-6,few,TRBJ1-2,14,CASSYGGEGYGYTF
TRBV7-8,once,TRBJ2-7,14,CASSFLPTSYEQYF
TRBV28,.,TRBJ2-7,14,CASSLLTNSYEQYF
TRBV5-4,.,TRBJ1-2,17,CASSLLGQGYSNYGYTF
TRBV30,few,TRBJ1-5,14,CAWSELTGSQPQHF
TRBV27,.,TRBJ2-5,14,CASSAKRGRETQYF
TRBV30,.,TRBJ2-7,12,CAWSGTGGKQYF
TRBV27,few,TRBJ1-1,14,CASSGSGAYTEAFF
TRBV5-6,.,TRBJ2-1,16,CASSLAPQGARNEQFF
TRBV6-5,.,TRBJ1-3,15,CASSRDSRSGNTIYF
TRBV18,once,TRBJ2-1,17,CASSSLAGGSSNDEQFF
TRBV4-3,.,TRBJ1-2,15,CASSPEAAGNYGYTF
TRBV30,.,TRBJ1-5,13,CAWGEGDGQPQHF
TRBV4-3,.,TRBJ1-2,13,CASSQVPGSQSTF
TRBV11-2,few,TRBJ1-6,16,CASSLDRLGVGSPLHF
TRBV5-5,.,TRBJ2-6,16,CASSYSPGTGANVLTF
TRBV19,.,TRBJ1-2,13,CATREGILSGYTF
TRBV7-2,once,TRBJ1-1,15,CASSLQAQGKGEAFF
TRBV6-1,.,TRBJ1-2,12,CASSAQGFGYTF
TRBV6-9,.,TRBJ2-7,13,CASSGTESYEQYF
TRBV7-6,.,TRBJ1-6,12,CASSLNESPLHF
TRBV6-1,.,TRBJ2-7,15,CASIKGREAFYEQYF
TRBV2,.,TRBJ2-7,18,CASSDEASTFGGAYEQYF
TRBV6-7,.,TRBJ2-3,18,CASSYSKRGAQGTDTQYF
TRBV6-1,few,TRBJ1-2,13,CASSVRGVYGYTF
TRBV6-1,.,TRBJ2-7,12,CASSEAKDEQYF
TRBV14,once,TRBJ2-7,13,CASSRDYYYEQYF
TRBV2,.,TRBJ2-3,14,CASSPQGFTDTQYF
TRBV19,.,TRBJ2-2,17,CASSIVAGGINTGELFF
TRBV19,.,TRBJ2-3,17,CASSIRFGTTSTDTQYF
TRBV6-5,.,TRBJ2-7,11,CASSTGYEQYF
TRBV19,.,TRBJ2-2,17,CASSLGSGQGGTGELFF
TRBV6-1,.,TRBJ1-2,12,CASSAQGFGYTF
TRBV15,.,TRBJ2-1,13,CATSSGRYNEQFF
TRBV30,.,TRBJ1-5,15,CAWSVGGQGNQPQHF
TRBV27,.,TRBJ2-3,18,CASRTPGQGVAGADTQYF
TRBV6-5,.,TRBJ1-1,13,CASSRGQGAVAFF
TRBV6-5,.,TRBJ1-5,13,CASSYSGLDSQHF
TRBV6-5,few,TRBJ1-5,16,CASSYPPGGGIQPQHF